This TCR beta chain came from a study of shared clonotypes between healthy human individuals. Background on the study: Those who served as donors were two women and three men between the ages of 18 and 49.

Points from the study as a whole: Clonotype sharing among donors likely depends on sequencing depth.

Execution of the assay was at deep level. Per the study methods: ImmunoSEQ sequences covered only the junction and lacked quality scores; filtering therefore differed. The repertoire was sequenced with immunoSEQ multiplex PCR; TCRdb's copy has only in-frame clones and lacks some. V and J calls plus clone size are reproduced from that table; the DNA served to infer D and trimming. This sample carries 500,000 to 700,000 clones, roughly 95% of them seen once, and the ten largest clones take approximately 0.11%. Only one count was recorded for this clone. Its specificity is not known. CD45RO negativity and positive selection for CCR7 defined naive CD8 cells, a population that excluded terminally differentiated effector memory CD45RA+ cells. The germline V gene encodes CDR1 SGHTA and CDR2 FQGNSA. This CDR3 has 14 amino acids. The V and J ends lost 1 base and 0 bases respectively, with 6 bases between them.

The chain links TRBV7-2 to TRBJ1-1; D is uncertain. The source is a woman in her 30s in good health. Sequenced input: naive CD8+ T cells sorted from blood. DNA for the CDR3: TGTGCCAGCAGCTTAGATTGGGTGAACACTGAAGCTTTCTTT. Translation: CASSLDWVNTEAFF.